This T cell receptor beta chain was observed in a study of cytomegalovirus exposure and HLA in healthy donors (dated by TCRdb to 2017 to 2019). With regard to the full study: According to a later analysis, one platform produced both the 110 or so validation repertoires and the 730 or so repertoires of the first cohort. The study aimed to test whether cataloging public T cell receptors could reveal signatures of past pathogen exposure. In addition to the first cohort of 666 subjects, a separate validation cohort of 120 different subjects was used. To predict cytomegalovirus infection status, the study combined high-throughput TCR immunosequencing, statistical association of individual TCRs with disease status, and machine learning. Points the paper makes about the study in general: The classifier was reported to diagnose cytomegalovirus status with high specificity and sensitivity in both the original cohort and the validation cohort. A later analysis lacked HLA typing for the validation cohort, so it scored co-occurrence in that cohort across all 120 or so repertoires. In a later analysis, TCRs clustered in the first cohort were found to also tend to co-occur in the 110 or so validation repertoires, with 85% to 95% of cluster scores above 0. A few of the identified cytomegalovirus-associated TCR beta chains were confirmed in vitro to be specific for cytomegalovirus antigens. The authors suggested that the approach could potentially be extended to other disease states and immunological phenotypes. Across donors, most TCR sequences were observed very rarely, whereas some public TCRs were present in many individuals. In the study, 150 to 200 TCR beta chains were listed as associated with cytomegalovirus.

The donors were included in the validation cohort of 130 or so subjects, a group kept apart from the approximately 700-subject first cohort. Receptors were amplified or captured by the immunoSEQ multiplex PCR assay. The paper's processing steps were these. To diagnose cytomegalovirus status from the catalog of TCR beta chain sequences, a statistical classification framework was built. What TCRdb holds here is the immuneACCESS table cut down to in-frame rearrangements. Part of the clones is not present; checked against another copy, under half of the missing clones reflect an unresolved V gene, and the others are unexplained. V and J calls and clone size are those listed in that table; D and trimming were worked out from the DNA. A total of 150,000 or so clones appear in this sample, about 87% of them only once. Approximately 1.5% of the sample goes to the ten largest clones. V loses 5 bases, J loses 0 bases, and the germline ends lie 14 bases apart. The germline V gene supplies CDR1 SNHLY and CDR2 FYNNEI. Reading from cysteine to phenylalanine, the CDR3 counts 15 amino acids. Only CDR3 DNA remains: 45 bases, in frame from the first base.

A note on this clone: Its antigen has not been determined. Base-call qualities are not available, and no considerably larger clone is one nucleotide away.

The chain couples TRBV2 to TRBJ2-7, and the D gene may be TRBD1, 5 bases matching. The source is a woman in her 30s in good health and CMV-seronegative. The source material was PBMCs. DNA sequence: TGTGCCAGCAGTCCTGACAGTCTTTTCTCCTACGAGCAGTACTTC. This codes for CASSPDSLFSYEQYF.